This T cell receptor beta chain comes out of a study of shared clonotypes between healthy human individuals. Profiling relied on immunoSEQ multiplex PCR, and the TCRdb table lists in-frame clones only, not all of them. The sample contains 2 million or so clones, 85% to 95% of which appear only once. Overall study results and limits: At large depth, rarefaction still showed sorted-subset sequencing to be incomplete. There were few donors, and this limited the genetic and exposure-history diversity represented.

Only CD45RO-negative cells positively selected for CCR7 counted as naive CD8 cells, so terminally differentiated effector memory CD45RA+ cells were excluded. None of the donors, who were healthy HIV-negative adults, had recently had acute infections or vaccinations. Each sample came from a Caucasian adult donor living in Nashville, Tennessee. Concerning this clone: Antigen specificity is unknown. This sample also contains other DNA sequences that code for the same CDR3.

Germline V lookup: CDR1 LGHNA, CDR2 YSLEER. The CDR3 length is 15 residues. V shed 0 bases and J shed 2 bases, with 10 bases lying between them. The sequenced material came from naive CD8+ T cells sorted from blood. This TCR was sampled from a man aged 18 to 35 in good health. V gene TRBV4-3 combines with J gene TRBJ2-5; D gene uncertain. The CDR3 nucleotides are TGCGCCAGCAGCCAAGACTTATGGGGACAAGAGACCCAGTACTTC. Its protein is CASSQDLWGQETQYF.